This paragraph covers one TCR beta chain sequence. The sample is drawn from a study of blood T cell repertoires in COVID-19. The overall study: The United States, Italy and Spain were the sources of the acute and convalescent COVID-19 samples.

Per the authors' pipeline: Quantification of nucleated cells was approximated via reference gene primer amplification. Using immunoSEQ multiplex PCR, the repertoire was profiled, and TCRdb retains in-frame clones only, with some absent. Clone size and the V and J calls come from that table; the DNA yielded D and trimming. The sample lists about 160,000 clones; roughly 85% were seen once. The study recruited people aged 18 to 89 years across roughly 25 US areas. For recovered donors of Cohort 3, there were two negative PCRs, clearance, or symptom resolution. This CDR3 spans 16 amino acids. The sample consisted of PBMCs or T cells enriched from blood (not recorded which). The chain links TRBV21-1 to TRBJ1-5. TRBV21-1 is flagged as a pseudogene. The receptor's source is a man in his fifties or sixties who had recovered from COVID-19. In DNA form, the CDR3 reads TGTGCCAGCAGCAAAGAGGGGGGGTATAGCAATCAGCCCCAGCATTTT. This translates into CASSKEGGYSNQPQHF.